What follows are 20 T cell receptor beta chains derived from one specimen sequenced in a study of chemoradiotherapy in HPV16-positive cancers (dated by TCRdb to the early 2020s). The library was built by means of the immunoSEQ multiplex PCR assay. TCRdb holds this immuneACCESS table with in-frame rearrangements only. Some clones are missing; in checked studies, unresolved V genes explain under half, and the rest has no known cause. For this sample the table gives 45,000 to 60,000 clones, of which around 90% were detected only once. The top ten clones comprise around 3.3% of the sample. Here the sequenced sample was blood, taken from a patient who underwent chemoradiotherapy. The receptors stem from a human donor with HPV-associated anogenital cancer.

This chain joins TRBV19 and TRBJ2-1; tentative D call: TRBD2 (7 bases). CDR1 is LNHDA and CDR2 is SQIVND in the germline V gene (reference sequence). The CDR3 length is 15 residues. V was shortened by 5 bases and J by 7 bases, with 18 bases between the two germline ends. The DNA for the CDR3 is TGTGCCAGTAGTTCTTCTGAGGGGGGGCATAATGAGCAGTTCTTC. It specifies CASSSSEGGHNEQFF.

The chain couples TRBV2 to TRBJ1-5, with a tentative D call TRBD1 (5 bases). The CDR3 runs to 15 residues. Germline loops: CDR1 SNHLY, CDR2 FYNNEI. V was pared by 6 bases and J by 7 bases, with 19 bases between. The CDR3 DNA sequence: TGTGCCAGCAGGGGTCGTTGGAGGCCAGGGCAGCCCCAGCATTTT. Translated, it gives CASRGRWRPGQPQHF.

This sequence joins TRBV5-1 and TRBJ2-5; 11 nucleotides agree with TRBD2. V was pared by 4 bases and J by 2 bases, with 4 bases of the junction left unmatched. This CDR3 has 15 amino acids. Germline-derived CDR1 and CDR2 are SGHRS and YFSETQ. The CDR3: CASSLLAGGQETQYF. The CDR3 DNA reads TGCGCCAGCAGCCTTCTAGCGGGGGGACAAGAGACCCAGTACTTC.

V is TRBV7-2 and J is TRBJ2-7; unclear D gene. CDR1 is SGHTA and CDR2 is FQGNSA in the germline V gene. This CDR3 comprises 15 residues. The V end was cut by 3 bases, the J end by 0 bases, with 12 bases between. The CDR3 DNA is TGTGCCAGCAGCTTTACCCCCGACCGCTCCTACGAGCAGTACTTC. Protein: CASSFTPDRSYEQYF.

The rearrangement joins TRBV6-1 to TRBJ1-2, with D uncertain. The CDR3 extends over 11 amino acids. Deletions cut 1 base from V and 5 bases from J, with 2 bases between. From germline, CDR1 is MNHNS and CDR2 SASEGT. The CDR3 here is CASSEVYGYTF. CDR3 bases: TGTGCCAGCAGTGAAGTGTATGGCTACACCTTC.

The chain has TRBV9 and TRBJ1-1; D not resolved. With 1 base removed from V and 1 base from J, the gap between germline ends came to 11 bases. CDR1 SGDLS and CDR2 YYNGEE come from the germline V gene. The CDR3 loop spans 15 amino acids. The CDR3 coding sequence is TGTGCCAGCAGCGTAAGGGCATCCCCGAACACTGAAGCTTTCTTT. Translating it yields CASSVRASPNTEAFF.

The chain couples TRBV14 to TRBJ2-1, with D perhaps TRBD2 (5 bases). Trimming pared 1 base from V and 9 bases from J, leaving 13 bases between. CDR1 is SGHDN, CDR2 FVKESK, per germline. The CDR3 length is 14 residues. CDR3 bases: TGTGCCAGCAGCCAAGTAAGGAGTGAGGGTGAGCAGTTCTTC. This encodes CASSQVRSEGEQFF.

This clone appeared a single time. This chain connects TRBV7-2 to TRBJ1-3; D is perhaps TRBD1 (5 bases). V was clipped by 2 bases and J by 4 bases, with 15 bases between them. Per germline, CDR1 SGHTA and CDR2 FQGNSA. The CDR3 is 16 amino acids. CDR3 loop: CASSLSGGFSGNTIYF. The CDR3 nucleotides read TGTGCCAGCAGCTTAAGCGGGGGGTTTTCAGGAAACACCATATATTTT.

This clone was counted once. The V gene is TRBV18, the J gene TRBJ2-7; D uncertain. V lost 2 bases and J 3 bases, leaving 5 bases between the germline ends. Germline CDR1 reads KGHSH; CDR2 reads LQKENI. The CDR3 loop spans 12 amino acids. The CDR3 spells CASSPSDYEQYF. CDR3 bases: TGTGCCAGCTCACCATCCGACTACGAGCAGTACTTC.

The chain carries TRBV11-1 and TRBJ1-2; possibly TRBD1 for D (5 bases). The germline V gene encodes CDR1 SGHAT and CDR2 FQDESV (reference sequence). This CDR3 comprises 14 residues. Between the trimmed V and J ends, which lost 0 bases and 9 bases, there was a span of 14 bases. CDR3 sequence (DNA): TGTGCCAGCAGCTTAGCGGGGCAGACCATCCGCTACACCTTC. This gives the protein CASSLAGQTIRYTF.

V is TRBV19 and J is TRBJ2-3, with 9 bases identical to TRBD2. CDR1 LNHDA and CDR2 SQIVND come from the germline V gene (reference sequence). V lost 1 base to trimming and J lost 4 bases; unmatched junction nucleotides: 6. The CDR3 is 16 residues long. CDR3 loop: CASSIVAGGRADTQYF. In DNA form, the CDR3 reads TGTGCCAGTAGTATAGTGGCGGGAGGGCGAGCAGATACGCAGTATTTT.

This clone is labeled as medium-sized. CDR3 amino acids: CASSFTGTSGNTGELFF. CDR3 nucleotides: TGCGCCAGCAGCTTCACCGGGACTAGCGGAAACACCGGGGAGCTGTTTTTT. The chain has TRBV5-1 and TRBJ2-2; 11 bases are shared with TRBD2. This CDR3 comprises 17 residues. The junction had 5 bases not matched to a gene; V was cut back by 2 bases and J by 2 bases. CDR1 and CDR2 from the germline V gene are SGHRS and YFSETQ.

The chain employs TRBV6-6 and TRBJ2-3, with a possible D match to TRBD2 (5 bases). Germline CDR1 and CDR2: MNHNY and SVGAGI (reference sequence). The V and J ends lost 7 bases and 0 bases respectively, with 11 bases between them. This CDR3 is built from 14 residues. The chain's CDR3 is CASMEDISTDTQYF. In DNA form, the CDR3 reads TGTGCCAGCATGGAGGATATTAGCACAGATACGCAGTATTTT.

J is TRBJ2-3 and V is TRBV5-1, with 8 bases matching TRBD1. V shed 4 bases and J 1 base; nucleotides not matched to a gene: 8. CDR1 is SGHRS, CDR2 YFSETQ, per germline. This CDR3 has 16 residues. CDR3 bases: TGCGCCAGCAGCCTGACAGGGGTACCTGGCACAGATACGCAGTATTTT. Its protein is CASSLTGVPGTDTQYF.

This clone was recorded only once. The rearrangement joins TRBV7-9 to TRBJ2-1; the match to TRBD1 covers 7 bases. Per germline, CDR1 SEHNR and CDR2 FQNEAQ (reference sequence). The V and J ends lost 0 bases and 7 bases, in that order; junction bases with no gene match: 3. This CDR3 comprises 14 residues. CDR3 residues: CASSLAVQGNEQFF. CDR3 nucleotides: TGTGCCAGCAGCTTAGCGGTACAGGGGAATGAGCAGTTCTTC.

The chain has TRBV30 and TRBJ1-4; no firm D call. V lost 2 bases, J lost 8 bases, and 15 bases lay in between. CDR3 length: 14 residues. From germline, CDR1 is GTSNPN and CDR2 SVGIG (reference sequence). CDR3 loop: CAWSRRSGFEKLFF. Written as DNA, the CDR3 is TGTGCCTGGAGTCGGAGGTCCGGGTTCGAAAAACTGTTTTTT.

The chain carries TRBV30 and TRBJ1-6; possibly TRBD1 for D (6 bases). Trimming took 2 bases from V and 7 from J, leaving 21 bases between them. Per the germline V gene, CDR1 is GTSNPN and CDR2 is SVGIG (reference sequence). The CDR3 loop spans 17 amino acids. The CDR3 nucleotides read TGTGCCTGGAGTAGGTCCTCGGGGGCTCGACGGAATTCACCCCTCCACTTT. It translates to CAWSRSSGARRNSPLHF. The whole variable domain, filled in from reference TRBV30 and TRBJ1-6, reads SQTIHQWPATLVQPVGSPLSLECTVEGTSNPNLYWYRQAAGRGLQLLFYSVGIGQISSEVPQNLSASRPQDRQFILSSKKLLLSDSGFYLCAWSRSSGARRNSPLHFGNGTRLTVT.

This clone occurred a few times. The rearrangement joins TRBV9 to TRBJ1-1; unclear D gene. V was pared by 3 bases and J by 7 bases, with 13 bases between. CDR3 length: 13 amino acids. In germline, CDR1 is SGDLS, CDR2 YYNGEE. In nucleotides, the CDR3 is TGTGCCAGCAGCGCCTCGCCCCCGGGTGAAGCTTTCTTT. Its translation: CASSASPPGEAFF.

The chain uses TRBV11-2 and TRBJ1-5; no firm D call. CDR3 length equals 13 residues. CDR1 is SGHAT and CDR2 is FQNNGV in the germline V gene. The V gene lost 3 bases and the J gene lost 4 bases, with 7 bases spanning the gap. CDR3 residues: CASSLRGNQPQHF. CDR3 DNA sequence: TGTGCCAGCAGCTTGAGAGGAAATCAGCCCCAGCATTTT.

CDR3 bases: TGCGCCAGCAGCCAAGAGAGCAAAATTAGCACAGATACGCAGTATTTT. It encodes CASSQESKISTDTQYF. J is TRBJ2-3 and V is TRBV4-1; D call uncertain. CDR1 is MGHRA, CDR2 YSYEKL, per germline. Trimming took off 0 bases at V and 0 bases at J, with 10 bases between the two ends. The CDR3 is 16 residues long.